This TCR beta chain was identified during a study of human T cells and chemical hapten exposure (dated by TCRdb to 2020 to 2023). At the level of the whole study: Libraries were combined into a pool for sequencing, and differences in TCR yield between samples came mainly from small differences in library volumes within the pool. The study tracked peripheral blood TCR repertoire changes in vivo during primary and secondary sensitization to the hapten diphenylcyclopropenone (DPC) in alopecia patients. Each blood RNA sample was used to sequence both TCR alpha and TCR beta chains.

Broader findings and caveats from the paper: Repeated subsampling changed both the strength of the expansion versus patch-test correlation and the threshold at which that correlation became significant. The number of TCRs above 1 in 1000 frequency did not change with DPC sensitization; there was no evidence of global repertoire structure alterations.

Interpreted using the paper, the time point label stands for: healthy volunteer bleed at 6 weeks. Unfractionated whole blood was collected in Tempus Blood RNA tubes, and total RNA was extracted from that blood. About five healthy volunteers acted as controls for TCR sequencing and had blood drawn at day 0, 2 weeks and 6 weeks. This clonotype is labeled medium-sized (0.01 to 0.1%). What this receptor recognizes is not known. Base-call qualities are not available, and no considerably larger clone is one nucleotide away. V loses 10 bases, J loses 4 bases, and the germline ends lie 26 bases apart. According to the germline V gene, CDR1 reads ENHRY and CDR2 reads SYGVKD. The CDR3 sequence holds 16 residues, the cysteine and phenylalanine included. Only the CDR3 DNA is retained, 48 bases long and in frame from the first base. The protocol used for the library was RACE. Sequenced using a NextSeq 500. During library preparation, unique molecular identifiers were attached to individual cDNA molecules so that TCRs could be counted in a quantitative, reproducible way. From the authors' description of their analysis: A median of about 87,000 TCRs per sample was observed, with a range of about 20,000 to 700,000. The Decombinator software suite was used to annotate V, J and CDR3 in the TCR reads. For PS versus PT1 abundance plots, all samples were subsampled to the same number of TCRs (28,000). TCRs were defined as expanded if absent before sensitization and observed at least eight times at the 2-week time point. TCRdb reran the public reads through fastp at Q25 and MiXCR, keeping productive beta chains. Each record represents a unique CDR3 protein, reported with the most common genes and DNA among its rows. The V and J calls reflect TCRdb's pipeline rather than the authors' work. Present in this sample are some 31,000 distinct CDR3 sequences, approximately 5% of which were seen just once. In total, the top ten clones hold around 13% of the sample.

Material for sequencing was whole blood. The rearrangement joined TRBV10-3 to TRBJ2-7, with an unclear D gene assignment. The TCR sequence derives from a human donor in good health. Some clones in this sample may be carry-over from other donors' samples. The nucleotide sequence reads TGTGCCACCTCGCAGTACGACGGCGAGACGGATTACGAGCAGTACTTC. Its translation reads: CATSQYDGETDYEQYF.